This T cell receptor beta chain was captured by sequencing in a study of CD8+ T cells in alopecia areata. Study results and limitations: Relative to mice, TCR sharing across patients was less clear, a difference possibly HLA-related.

In each case, RNA was isolated and then reverse transcribed into cDNA as the sequencing template. The assay was immunoSEQ multiplex PCR, and TCRdb's table has in-frame clones only and misses some. The sample has approximately 210,000 clones, 64% seen once. Concerning this clone itself: Its target is not known.

The CDR3 is 13 amino acids. The V gene end was trimmed by 7 bases and the J gene end by 6 bases; junction bases not matched to a gene: 3. CDR1 is SNHLY and CDR2 is FYNNEI in the germline V gene. This sample's treatment: oral pan-JAK inhibitor, 5-10 mg twice daily. Alopecia areata patients had lesional scalp punch biopsies and peripheral blood taken from them. The V call is TRBV2, the J call TRBJ2-1, with 10 bases aligning to TRBD1. The sequencing here drew on CD4+ T cells sorted from blood, taken at week 4, from a patient treated with tofacitinib. The source of this sequence is a human donor with alopecia areata. The CDR3 sequence: CASKGTGANEQFF. The CDR3 DNA reads TGTGCCAGCAAGGGGACAGGGGCCAATGAGCAGTTCTTC.